Listed below are T cell receptor beta chains from one sample, sequenced in a study of post-analysis software for immune sequencing data. From the PCR reads, TCRdb called clonotypes with MiXCR, one entry per CDR3 protein. The sample includes 250,000 to 300,000 distinct CDR3 sequences, around 34% of them seen just once. Input material: blood. Every receptor here comes from a girl aged 10 to 17 with multiple sclerosis. The CDR3 runs from the conserved cysteine through the conserved F or W. A D gene is named only where the DNA matches it firmly. Expanded clones get a size class; other rows say once, few or many, or leave the size out.

cdr3_aa cdr3_nt j_call clone_size v_call d_call
CASSAGRGRLARETQYF TGTGCCAGCAGCGCCGGGCGGGGCCGACTAGCGCGGGAGACCCAGTACTTC TRBJ2-5 many TRBV9 TRBD2
CASSVQAGAFQETQYF TGTGCCAGCAGTGTTCAGGCAGGGGCATTCCAAGAGACCCAGTACTTC TRBJ2-5 NA TRBV25-1 NA
CASSAVFGQGFNQPQHF TGTGCCAGCAGTGCAGTTTTCGGACAGGGGTTCAATCAGCCCCAGCATTTT TRBJ1-5 NA TRBV27 TRBD1
CSVETGETQYF TGCAGCGTTGAGACTGGAGAGACCCAGTACTTC TRBJ2-5 NA TRBV29-1 NA
CASTGPPKSDTQYF TGTGCCAGCACGGGACCTCCGAAAAGTGATACGCAGTATTTT TRBJ2-3 many TRBV19 NA
CASSLIPGLGTNTEAFF TGTGCCAGCAGCTTAATCCCGGGGCTGGGGACGAACACTGAAGCTTTCTTT TRBJ1-1 NA TRBV7-3 NA
CSARDRDEAFF TGCAGTGCTAGAGACCGAGATGAAGCTTTCTTT TRBJ1-1 few TRBV20-1 NA
CASSQAGGGNTEAFF TGTGCCAGCAGTCAGGCAGGGGGCGGGAACACTGAAGCTTTCTTT TRBJ1-1 many TRBV6-6 TRBD1
CASSLLGAGSTDTQYF TGTGCCAGCAGCCTCCTGGGGGCGGGGAGCACAGATACGCAGTATTTT TRBJ2-3 many TRBV6-5 NA
CATSRDSAGLAAYNEQFF TGTGCCACCAGCAGAGATTCGGCGGGGCTAGCGGCCTACAATGAGCAGTTCTTC TRBJ2-1 few TRBV15 TRBD2
CASSSPGQRTSYNEQFF TGTGCCAGCAGCTCACCTGGACAGCGAACCTCCTACAATGAGCAGTTCTTC TRBJ2-1 many TRBV7-8 NA
CASSKTARSESGYTF TGTGCCAGTAGCAAGACAGCAAGATCGGAGAGTGGCTACACCTTC TRBJ1-2 few TRBV19 NA
CASNEGSNYEQYF TGCGCCAGCAATGAGGGGTCCAACTACGAGCAGTACTTC TRBJ2-7 NA TRBV5-1 NA
CASSRTSSLPENIQYF TGTGCCAGCAGTCGGACTAGTTCCCTTCCGGAAAACATTCAGTACTTC TRBJ2-4 many TRBV6-5 TRBD2
CSAMRRGTDTQYF TGCAGTGCCATGCGGAGAGGCACAGATACGCAGTATTTT TRBJ2-3 NA TRBV20-1 NA
CSADLAGGAGTQYF TGCAGCGCTGACCTAGCGGGCGGGGCAGGTACGCAGTATTTT TRBJ2-3 NA TRBV29-1 TRBD2
CASSSNSDSPLHF TGTGCCAGCAGCTCTAATTCGGATTCACCCCTCCACTTT TRBJ1-6 many TRBV5-6 NA
CASSREQNSPLHF TGCGCCAGCAGCCGGGAACAAAATTCACCCCTCCACTTT TRBJ1-6 many TRBV5-1 NA
CSVLGQANQPQHF TGCAGCGTCCTTGGGCAGGCAAATCAGCCCCAGCATTTT TRBJ1-5 NA TRBV29-1 NA
CAISEARGSETQYF TGTGCCATCAGTGAGGCTCGAGGGTCGGAGACCCAGTACTTC TRBJ2-5 many TRBV10-3 NA
CASSSRRAQGLGETQYF TGTGCCAGCAGCTCCCGCCGCGCCCAGGGGTTGGGAGAGACCCAGTACTTC TRBJ2-5 many TRBV11-1 NA
CASSLWGRDETQYF TGTGCCAGCAGTTTATGGGGCAGGGATGAGACCCAGTACTTC TRBJ2-5 many TRBV27 NA
CASSSGGGQYNSPLHF TGTGCCAGCAGCTCGGGCGGAGGGCAGTATAATTCACCCCTCCACTTT TRBJ1-6 many TRBV11-2 NA
CASSHGEREGGTQYF TGTGCCAGCAGCCACGGGGAGCGGGAGGGTGGGACCCAGTACTTC TRBJ2-5 NA TRBV7-8 TRBD2
CASSQESSVAGHYGYTF TGCGCCAGCAGCCAAGAAAGTAGCGTGGCAGGGCACTATGGCTACACCTTC TRBJ1-2 many TRBV4-1 NA
CASSFSGRKRTGELFF TGTGCCAGCAGTTTTAGCGGGAGAAAGCGGACCGGGGAGCTGTTTTTT TRBJ2-2 NA TRBV12-3/TRBV12-4 TRBD2
CSARVLAGGPGDGEETQYF TGCAGTGCTAGGGTTCTAGCGGGGGGGCCGGGGGATGGAGAAGAGACCCAGTACTTC TRBJ2-5 many TRBV20-1 TRBD2
CASSRTSSGRAGEQFF TGTGCCAGCAGCCGTACCTCCAGCGGGAGGGCCGGTGAGCAGTTCTTC TRBJ2-1 many TRBV5-6 TRBD2
CSARAFERTYGYTF TGCAGTGCTAGAGCATTCGAACGGACTTATGGCTACACCTTC TRBJ1-2 many TRBV20-1 NA
CASSFLGGVTEAFF TGTGCCAGCAGTTTTTTGGGAGGGGTTACTGAAGCTTTCTTT TRBJ1-1 NA TRBV12-3/TRBV12-4 NA
CASSQGGNEQFF TGTGCCAGCAGCCAAGGGGGCAATGAGCAGTTCTTC TRBJ2-1 many TRBV3-1 NA
CASSLSNSGDTQYF TGTGCCAGCAGCTTATCCAACAGCGGGGATACGCAGTATTTT TRBJ2-3 NA TRBV7-2 NA
CASSQDTGRGDTQYF TGCGCCAGCAGCCAAGATACAGGGAGAGGAGATACGCAGTATTTT TRBJ2-3 NA TRBV4-3 NA
CASSPPAYGATNEKRFF TGTGCCAGCTCCCCACCGGCCTACGGAGCAACTAATGAAAAACGGTTTTTT TRBJ1-4 NA TRBV18 NA
CATSRDRDNVYEQYF TGTGCCACCAGCAGAGATCGGGACAACGTCTACGAGCAGTACTTC TRBJ2-7 NA TRBV15 NA